The present T cell receptor (beta chain) was sequenced within a study of blood T cell repertoires in COVID-19. Study-level information: Sources were T cells, B-cell-depleted T cells, or PBMCs; the material itself was cDNA or gDNA.

Authors' methods: Counts of nucleated cells, estimated from reference gene primer amplification, were obtained. Assay used: immunoSEQ multiplex PCR; TCRdb lists only in-frame clones, some missing. For V, J and clone size, that table is used; D and trimming come from the DNA. The data contain 55,000 to 90,000 clones, 88% of them singletons. Sequenced input: peripheral blood. The clonotype comes from a human donor in a cohort sampled during active COVID-19.

The CDR3, as DNA: TGTGCCAGCAGTTTAGGGGAGACAGTCGGGGGAAAACTGTTTTTT. Its translation is CASSLGETVGGKLFF. The V gene is TRBV28, the J gene TRBJ1-4; TRBD1 might be the D (5 bases). CDR1 and CDR2 from the germline V gene are MDHEN and SYDVKM. There are 15 residues in the CDR3. V was trimmed by 2 bases and J by 10 bases, leaving 17 bases between them.